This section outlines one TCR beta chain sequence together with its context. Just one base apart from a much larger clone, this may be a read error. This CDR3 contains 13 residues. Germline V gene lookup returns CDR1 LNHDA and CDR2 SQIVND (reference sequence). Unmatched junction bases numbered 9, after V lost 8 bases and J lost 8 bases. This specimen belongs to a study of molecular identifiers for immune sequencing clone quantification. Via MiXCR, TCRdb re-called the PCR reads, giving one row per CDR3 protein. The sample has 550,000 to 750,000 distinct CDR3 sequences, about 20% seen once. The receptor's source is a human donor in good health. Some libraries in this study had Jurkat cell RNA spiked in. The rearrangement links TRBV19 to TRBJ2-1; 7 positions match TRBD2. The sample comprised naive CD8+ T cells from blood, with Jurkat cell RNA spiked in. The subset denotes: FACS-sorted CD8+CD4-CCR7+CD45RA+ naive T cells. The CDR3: CASAVGGKDEQFF. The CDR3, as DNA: TGTGCCAGTGCAGTGGGGGGGAAGGATGAGCAGTTCTTC.